These 12 T cell receptor beta chains were all obtained from the same sample, sequenced in a study of cytomegalovirus exposure and HLA in healthy donors. This PCR relied on a set of 60 Vbeta primers and 13 Jbeta primers. Generated by immunoSEQ multiplex PCR, the TCRdb table keeps only in-frame clones and is missing some. Of roughly 240,000 clones listed, around 80% were seen once; the top ten hold approximately 0.47%. Material: PBMCs. The receptors come from a boy between 10 and 17 years old in good health and CMV-seronegative.

V gene TRBV4-2 combines with J gene TRBJ2-7; 9 bases match TRBD2. The germline gives CDR1 LGHNA, CDR2 YNFKEQ. V was clipped by 0 bases and J by 2 bases; unmatched bases: 8. This CDR3 region has 17 residues. The CDR3 here is CASSQDSTRGGPYEQYF. The CDR3 nucleotides read TGTGCCAGCAGCCAAGATTCGACGCGGGGGGGGCCCTACGAGCAGTACTTC.

This clone was seen a handful of times. The chain links TRBV7-8 to TRBJ1-5; 10 bases line up with TRBD1. The germline gives CDR1 SGHVS, CDR2 FQNEAQ. The CDR3 has 16 residues. The V segment lost 5 bases and the J segment 2 bases; nucleotides outside the gene matches: 6. CDR3 sequence reads: CASSPRDRGGNQPQHF. In DNA form, the CDR3 reads TGTGCCAGCAGCCCCCGGGACAGGGGAGGCAATCAGCCCCAGCATTTT.

This sequence joins TRBV6-1 and TRBJ2-1; 11 bases map to TRBD2. The CDR3 spans 19 residues. The J segment lost 2 bases and the V segment lost 3 bases, leaving 12 bases of the junction unmatched. Germline CDR1 reads MNHNS; CDR2 reads SASEGT. The CDR3 DNA follows: TGTGCCAGCAGTGACCCCACTACTAGCGGGAGTCCCCCCTACAATGAGCAGTTCTTC. It translates to CASSDPTTSGSPPYNEQFF.

V is TRBV2 and J is TRBJ2-5, with a weak D call TRBD2 (5 bases). The DNA end is more similar to TRBJ2-7, so the J call may be wrong. The CDR3 loop spans 13 amino acids. Germline V gives CDR1 SNHLY, CDR2 FYNNEI. CDR3 nucleotide sequence: TGTGCCAGCAGTGTCGGGGTTTCCTACGAGCAGTACTTC. Encoded protein: CASSVGVSYEQYF.

V usage is TRBV20-1 and J usage is TRBJ1-5, with D hard to call. The germline V gene encodes CDR1 DFQATT and CDR2 SNEGSKA (reference sequence). V was clipped by 5 bases and J by 9 bases, with 8 bases between them. The CDR3 runs 10 residues. The CDR3 coding sequence is TGCAGTGCTGGGCCTATGCCCCAGCATTTT. Encoded protein: CSAGPMPQHF.

V is TRBV4-1 and J is TRBJ2-2, with 7 bases fitting TRBD1. Germline loops: CDR1 MGHRA, CDR2 YSYEKL. Unmatched junction bases numbered 8, after V lost 0 bases and J lost 7 bases. The CDR3 is made up of 16 amino acids. The CDR3 sequence is CASSQDGTGAVGELFF. The CDR3 region has the DNA TGCGCCAGCAGCCAAGACGGCACAGGGGCTGTCGGGGAGCTGTTTTTT.

The chain couples TRBV18 to TRBJ1-1; no reliable D call. The germline V and J ends were trimmed by 2 bases and 3 bases, with 10 bases remaining between them. Germline CDR1 reads KGHSH; CDR2 reads LQKENI. The CDR3 is 14 residues long. Written as DNA, the CDR3 is TGTGCCAGCTCACCATTTTCCTCTTACACTGAAGCTTTCTTT. As protein: CASSPFSSYTEAFF.

The rearrangement uses TRBV7-9 and TRBJ1-1; 7 bases fit TRBD1. There are 13 residues in the CDR3. Germline V gives CDR1 SEHNR, CDR2 FQNEAQ (reference sequence). The junction had 5 bases not matched to a gene; V was cut back by 5 bases and J by 5 bases. CDR3 sequence reads: CASSDRVRTEAFF. The CDR3 DNA follows: TGTGCCAGCAGCGACAGGGTGAGAACTGAAGCTTTCTTT.

As to this clone: Other DNA sequences within the sample encode an identical CDR3. The rearrangement uses TRBV7-9 and TRBJ1-1; no clear D. The CDR3 is made up of 13 amino acids. CDR1 SEHNR and CDR2 FQNEAQ come from the germline V gene (reference sequence). Trimming took off 1 base at V and 8 bases at J, with 11 bases between the two ends. CDR3 loop: CASSLGSGTEAFF. CDR3 bases: TGTGCCAGCAGCTTAGGTTCCGGTACGGAAGCTTTCTTT.

The gene calls are TRBV7-2 and TRBJ2-4, with D unclear. Germline assignment: CDR1 SGHTA and CDR2 FQGNSA. The CDR3 is 14 residues long. The V and J ends lost 1 base and 0 bases respectively, with 4 bases between them. Here the CDR3 reads CASSLGPAKNIQYF. In DNA, the CDR3 is TGTGCCAGCAGCTTAGGGCCAGCCAAAAACATTCAGTACTTC.

The chain is built from TRBV6-1 and TRBJ2-7, with TRBD1 as a possible D gene (7 bases). Germline V gene sequence: CDR1 MNHNS, CDR2 SASEGT. The CDR3 totals 15 residues. V dropped 7 bases and J dropped 5 bases, with 21 bases sitting between them. Here the CDR3 DNA reads TGTGCCAGCACACCCGAAGGCAGGGGGGCCCACGAGCAGTACTTC. It is translated as CASTPEGRGAHEQYF.

The V and J genes are TRBV7-2 and TRBJ1-5; D gene uncertain. Trimming removed 1 base at V and 4 bases at J, with 5 bases between. The CDR3 covers 13 residues. Germline V gene data show CDR1 as SGHTA and CDR2 as FQGNSA. CDR3 protein: CASSLVSNQPQHF. DNA for the CDR3: TGTGCCAGCAGCTTAGTGAGTAATCAGCCCCAGCATTTT.